Presented here are 3 T cell receptor beta chains from one specimen sequenced in a study of T cell repertoires in cytomegalovirus infection. These receptors are not linked to any known antigen. TCRdb recomputed calls from the reads with MiXCR, one row per CDR3 protein. The sample includes about a million distinct CDR3 sequences, roughly a third seen only once; the top ten take around an eighth. The input for sequencing was cultured CD8+ T cells from PBMCs, taken from culture after CMV antigen stimulation. The receptors were sampled from a human donor in good health (CMV status not recorded). Some clones in this sample may be carry-over from other donors' samples.

The table lists this clonotype with many counts. The chain combines TRBV7-8 with TRBJ2-7; D is uncertain. Between the trimmed V and J ends, which lost 4 bases and 4 bases, there was a span of 8 bases. CDR3 length: 12 residues. Germline V gives CDR1 SGHVS, CDR2 FQNEAQ. CDR3 amino acids: CASSYDAYEQYV. The CDR3 coding sequence is TGTGCCAGCAGCTATGACGCATACGAGCAGTACGTC.

This clonotype was observed a handful of times. The chain has TRBV19 and TRBJ1-5, with a possible D match to TRBD1 (6 bases). Trimming took 0 bases from V and 5 from J, leaving 11 bases between them. The germline V gene has CDR1 LNHDA and CDR2 SQIVND (reference sequence). This CDR3 spans 15 amino acids. This CDR3 is CASSIDHRGHQPQHF. The CDR3, as DNA: TGTGCCAGTAGTATAGATCACCGGGGGCATCAGCCCCAGCATTTT.

The CDR3 region is CASSLPMTTTDTQYF. The CDR3 region has the DNA TGTGCCAGCAGCTTACCTATGACTACCACAGATACGCAGTATTTT. The rearrangement links TRBV7-8 to TRBJ2-3, with TRBD2 as a possible D gene (5 bases). V lost 2 bases and J lost 2, with 11 bases in between. The CDR3 length is 15 residues. Germline CDR1 is SGHVS and CDR2 is FQNEAQ.